Sequencing of this T cell receptor (beta chain) was carried out in a study of blood T cells in healthy people across ages. Turning to this clonotype: Its antigen remains unidentified.

Broader study findings: Across samples, TCR beta diversity tracked strongly with naive T cell percentage.

Germline loops: CDR1 SGHKS, CDR2 YYEKEE (reference sequence). This CDR3 comprises 18 residues. V dropped 5 bases and J dropped 7; count of bases not matched to a gene: 18. It was with a sample-barcoded 5' primer and a J-beta primer mix that a second PCR of about 6 to 12 cycles was run. Paired-end reads containing CDR3 totaled no fewer than 3 million for each sample. From the 5' RACE reads, TCRdb called clonotypes with MiXCR, one entry per CDR3 protein. Among about 1 million distinct CDR3 sequences listed, approximately 25% were seen once. A further study also used this sample, focusing on T cells of mothers and their children. In that study: The study sampled a few healthy Caucasian mothers and their six children. The study found thymic selection shapes TCR recombination output similarly in related and unrelated pairs.

The sequence derives from a girl aged 2 to 10 in good health. J is TRBJ1-5 and V is TRBV5-5, with TRBD1 identical over 10 bases. Sequencing was performed on blood. The CDR3 sequence is CASSFKPLPGQGWQPQHF. The CDR3 DNA reads TGTGCCAGCAGTTTCAAGCCGCTTCCGGGACAGGGGTGGCAGCCCCAGCATTTT.